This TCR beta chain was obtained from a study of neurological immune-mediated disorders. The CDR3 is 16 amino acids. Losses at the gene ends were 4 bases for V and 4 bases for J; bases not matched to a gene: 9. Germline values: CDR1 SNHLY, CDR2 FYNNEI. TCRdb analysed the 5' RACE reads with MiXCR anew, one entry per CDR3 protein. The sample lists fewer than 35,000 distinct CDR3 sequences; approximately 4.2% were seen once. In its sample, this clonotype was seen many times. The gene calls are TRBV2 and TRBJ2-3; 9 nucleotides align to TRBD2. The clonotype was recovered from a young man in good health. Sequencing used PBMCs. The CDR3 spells CASSGSGLARSDTQYF. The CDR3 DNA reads TGTGCCAGCAGTGGATCGGGACTAGCAAGATCAGATACGCAGTATTTT.